This T cell receptor beta chain was obtained from a study of Ad26.COV2.S vaccination and SARS-CoV-2 variants. The germline V and J ends were trimmed by 4 bases and 5 bases, with 15 bases remaining between them. Looked up from germline, CDR1 is SGHRS and CDR2 is YFSETQ. The CDR3 spans 14 residues. Stated treatment: some 20 received Ad26.COV2.S at low or high dose, single or two shots; about 5 received placebo; per-sample allocation not given. The samples date from day 63 after the first vaccine or placebo injection. A Boston adult aged 18-55 years was the donor. Assay used: immunoSEQ multiplex PCR; TCRdb lists only in-frame clones, some missing. The sample yields 400,000 to 500,000 clones, 70% to 90% seen once.

J is TRBJ1-1 and V is TRBV5-1, with D perhaps TRBD1 (6 bases). This receptor was taken from a person between 18 and 60 years old who received the Ad26.COV2.S COVID-19 vaccine or a placebo. Sequencing was performed on peripheral blood, taken in a trial of Ad26.COV2.S vaccine versus placebo. The CDR3 loop reads CASSPIRGKTEAFF. CDR3 nucleotide sequence: TGCGCCAGCAGCCCTATCAGGGGTAAGACTGAAGCTTTCTTT.